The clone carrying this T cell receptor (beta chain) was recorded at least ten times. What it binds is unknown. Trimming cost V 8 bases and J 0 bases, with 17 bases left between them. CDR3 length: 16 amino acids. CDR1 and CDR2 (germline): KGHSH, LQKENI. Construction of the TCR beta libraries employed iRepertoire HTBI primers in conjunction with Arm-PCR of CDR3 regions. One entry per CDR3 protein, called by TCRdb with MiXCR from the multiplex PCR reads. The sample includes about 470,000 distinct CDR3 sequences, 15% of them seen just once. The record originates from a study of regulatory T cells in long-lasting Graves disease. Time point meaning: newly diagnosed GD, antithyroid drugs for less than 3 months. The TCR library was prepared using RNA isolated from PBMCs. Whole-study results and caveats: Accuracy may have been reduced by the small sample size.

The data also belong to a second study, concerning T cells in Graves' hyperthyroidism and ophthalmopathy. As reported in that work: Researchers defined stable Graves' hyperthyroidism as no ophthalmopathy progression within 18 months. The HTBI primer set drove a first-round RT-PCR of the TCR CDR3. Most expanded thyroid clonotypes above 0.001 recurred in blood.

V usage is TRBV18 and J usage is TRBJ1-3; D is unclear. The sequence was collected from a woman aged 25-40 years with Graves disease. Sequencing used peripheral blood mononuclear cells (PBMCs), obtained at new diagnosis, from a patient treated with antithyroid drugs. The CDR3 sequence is CASAGFEGLSGNTIYF. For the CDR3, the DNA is TGTGCCAGCGCCGGTTTTGAGGGTCTCTCTGGAAACACCATATATTTT. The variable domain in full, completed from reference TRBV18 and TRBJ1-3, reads NAGVMQNPRHLVRRRGQEARLRCSPMKGHSHVYWYRQLPEEGLKFMVYLQKENIIDESGMPKERFSAEFPKEGPSILRIQQVVRGDSAAYFCASAGFEGLSGNTIYFGEGSWLTVV.